This note documents a single TCR beta chain sequence. The antigen is unknown. The record originates from a study of T cells in narcolepsy. As for the study in general: Healthy controls were enrolled alongside patients with narcolepsy type 1 or type 2. Study outcomes and limitations: Healthy controls reportedly lacked the autoreactive clonotypes serially found in patients' blood. Autoreactive clone sequences were missing from some blood memory CD4+ repertoires. Autoreactive HCRT-specific and TRIB2-specific clonotypes were marked in same-patient CSF-versus-blood CD4+ comparisons.

The V and J ends lost 0 bases and 5 bases, in that order; junction bases with no gene match: 7. The germline V gene has CDR1 SGHVS and CDR2 FQNEAQ. The length of the CDR3 is 16 residues. Using immunoSEQ multiplex PCR, the repertoire was profiled, and TCRdb retains in-frame clones only, with some absent. The top ten hold around 2.6% of the sample, which has around 31,000 clones, around 83% seen once. This chain links TRBV7-8 with TRBJ1-2; 9 nucleotides align to TRBD1. Source material: CD45RA- memory CD4+ T cells from PBMCs. This receptor was taken from a human donor with narcolepsy. The chain's CDR3 is CASSLAVPTGGYGYTF. The CDR3 DNA follows: TGTGCCAGCAGCTTAGCGGTTCCGACAGGGGGATATGGCTACACCTTC.